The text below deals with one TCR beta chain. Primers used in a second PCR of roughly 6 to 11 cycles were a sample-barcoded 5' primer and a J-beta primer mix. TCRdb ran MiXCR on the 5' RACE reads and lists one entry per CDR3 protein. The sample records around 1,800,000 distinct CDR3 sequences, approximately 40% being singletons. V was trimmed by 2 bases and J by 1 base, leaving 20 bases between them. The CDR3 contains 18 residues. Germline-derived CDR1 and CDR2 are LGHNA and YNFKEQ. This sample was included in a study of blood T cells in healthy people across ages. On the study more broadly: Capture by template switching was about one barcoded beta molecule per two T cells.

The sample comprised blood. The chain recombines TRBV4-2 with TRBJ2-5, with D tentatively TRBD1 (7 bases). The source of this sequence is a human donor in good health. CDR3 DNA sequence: TGTGCCAGCAGCCAACGAGGAGGGGGCCCCTCGATCCAAGAGACCCAGTACTTC. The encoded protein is CASSQRGGGPSIQETQYF.